Below, 28 T cell receptor beta chains from the same sample are listed, as sequenced in a study of T cell clones after liver transplantation. This table comes from immunoSEQ multiplex PCR, and its TCRdb copy is limited to in-frame clones, with some not included. The table has approximately 51,000 clones, 86% seen once. Sequences were derived from CD8+ T cells from blood, sampled 12 months after liver transplant. Receptors were obtained from a human patient who received a liver transplant. The T cells may partly be graft donor cells.

The chain uses TRBV27 and TRBJ2-7; 7 bases are shared with TRBD1. V lost 5 bases and J lost 3; bases outside the gene matches: 7. The V gene's germline CDR1 is MNHEY and CDR2 SMNVEV (reference sequence). The CDR3 contains 14 residues. This CDR3 is CASSPLDRVYEQYF. In nucleotides, the CDR3 is TGTGCCAGCAGTCCCTTAGACAGGGTCTACGAGCAGTACTTC.

The rearrangement uses TRBV9 and TRBJ1-2; 9 bases line up with TRBD1. Trimming removed 3 bases from V and 8 bases from J; junction bases left unmatched: 11. Germline CDR1 SGDLS, CDR2 YYNGEE. CDR3 length: 15 amino acids. The chain's CDR3 is CASSAIPQGAKGYTF. As DNA, the CDR3 is TGTGCCAGCAGCGCAATCCCACAGGGGGCAAAAGGCTACACCTTC.

The chain has TRBV27 and TRBJ2-3; D uncertain. V lost 7 bases and J 1 base, leaving 6 bases between the germline ends. The CDR3 has 12 amino acids. Germline V CDR1 and CDR2: MNHEY, SMNVEV (reference sequence). CDR3 sequence reads: CASKEGTDTQYF. The CDR3 nucleotides read TGTGCCAGCAAAGAGGGCACAGATACGCAGTATTTT.

CDR3: CASSPPVDTEAFF. The CDR3 bases are TGTGCCAGCTCACCACCGGTGGACACTGAAGCTTTCTTT. The chain combines TRBV18 with TRBJ1-1; D gene uncertain. The CDR3 spans 13 residues. Trimming stripped 0 bases from V and 3 bases from J, with 5 bases between. Germline values: CDR1 KGHSH, CDR2 LQKENI.

The J gene is TRBJ2-5, the V gene TRBV6-6, with 10 nucleotides matching TRBD2. The CDR3 runs to 16 residues. Trimming took 0 bases from V and 1 from J; bases not matched to a gene: 2. The germline CDR1 and CDR2 sequences are MNHNY and SVGAGI (reference sequence). The CDR3 sequence: CASSYSSGGVQETQYF. The DNA for the CDR3 is TGTGCCAGCAGTTACTCGAGCGGGGGGGTCCAAGAGACCCAGTACTTC.

The genes are TRBV6-6 and TRBJ2-7; the match to TRBD1 covers 9 bases. V was clipped by 4 bases and J by 6 bases; unmatched bases: 4. Germline CDR1 MNHNY, CDR2 SVGAGI (reference sequence). The CDR3 covers 13 residues. The CDR3 reads CASSWGQGVEQYF. The CDR3 DNA reads TGTGCCAGCAGTTGGGGACAGGGAGTCGAGCAGTACTTC.

The rearrangement uses TRBV28 and TRBJ1-4, with D possibly matching TRBD1 (6 bases). Looked up from germline, CDR1 is MDHEN and CDR2 is SYDVKM. This CDR3 is 15 amino acids long. V was clipped by 4 bases and J by 3 bases, with 12 bases between them. CDR3 amino acids: CASSSLDSSNEKLFF. Written as DNA, the CDR3 is TGTGCCAGCAGTTCTCTGGACAGCTCTAATGAAAAACTGTTTTTT.

The chain links TRBV9 to TRBJ1-2; D may be TRBD1 (5 bases). Germline V gives CDR1 SGDLS, CDR2 YYNGEE. Trimming pared 4 bases from V and 4 bases from J, leaving 23 bases between. CDR3 length: 17 residues. CDR3 bases: TGTGCCAGCAGCCCTAAGACGAGCCCTACCGGGGGCTATGGCTACACCTTC. This encodes CASSPKTSPTGGYGYTF.

The V call is TRBV7-9, the J call TRBJ2-7; D not certain. CDR3 size: 13 residues. V was trimmed by 3 bases and J by 3 bases, leaving 9 bases between them. Germline V gives CDR1 SEHNR, CDR2 FQNEAQ (reference sequence). The CDR3, as DNA: TGTGCCAGCAGCTTTATCAGAAGCTACGAGCAGTACTTC. Amino acid sequence: CASSFIRSYEQYF.

The chain is built from TRBV7-6 and TRBJ1-2; D call uncertain. Germline V lookup: CDR1 SGHVS, CDR2 FNYEAQ. The germline V and J ends were trimmed by 5 bases and 0 bases, with 16 bases remaining between them. There are 16 residues in the CDR3. In DNA, the CDR3 is TGTGCCAGCAGCCCGCGCCCAAGCCCTTCTAACTATGGCTACACCTTC. As protein: CASSPRPSPSNYGYTF.

This clone was detected only once. The chain uses TRBV6-6 and TRBJ2-7; the D gene is possibly TRBD2 (6 bases). Trimming took 5 bases from V and 7 from J, leaving 12 bases between them. This CDR3 is built from 12 residues. Germline lookup yields CDR1 MNHNY and CDR2 SVGAGI (reference sequence). The CDR3 nucleotides read TGTGCCAGCAGTACTGGGGGAGGAGAGCAGTACTTC. Translation: CASSTGGGEQYF.

The chain is built from TRBV29-1 and TRBJ1-2; no firm D call. Germline lookup yields CDR1 SQVTM and CDR2 ANQGSEA. This CDR3 spans 17 amino acids. V was shortened by 1 base and J by 7 bases, with 25 bases between the two germline ends. In DNA, the CDR3 is TGCAGCGTTGAAGTTGAGGCGGTCCCGGGATTAAAGGGTGGCTACACCTTC. Residues: CSVEVEAVPGLKGGYTF.

The V gene is TRBV7-6, the J gene TRBJ2-7, with D perhaps matching TRBD1 or TRBD2 (5 bases each). V lost 2 bases and J 0 bases, leaving 11 bases between the germline ends. This CDR3 comprises 15 residues. Germline CDR1 is SGHVS and CDR2 is FNYEAQ. DNA of the CDR3: TGTGCCAGCAGCTTATCAGGGAGTAGCTCCTACGAGCAGTACTTC. Encoded protein: CASSLSGSSSYEQYF.

The chain combines TRBV19 with TRBJ1-1, with 7 positions matching TRBD1. After removal of 7 bases from V and 1 base from J, the junction contained 9 bases not matched to a gene. The CDR3 is 15 amino acids. CDR1 is LNHDA and CDR2 is SQIVND in the germline V gene (reference sequence). CDR3 protein: CASKATGATNTEAFF. Written as DNA, the CDR3 is TGTGCCAGTAAAGCCACAGGGGCAACGAACACTGAAGCTTTCTTT. The whole variable domain, remainder taken from reference TRBV19 and TRBJ1-1, is DGGITQSPKYLFRKEGQNVTLSCEQNLNHDAMYWYRQDPGQGLRLIYYSQIVNDFQKGDIAEGYSVSREKKESFPLTVTSAQKNPTAFYLCASKATGATNTEAFFGQGTRLTVV.

This clone occurred a few times. This CDR3 reads CASSDQDRVGDTQYF. The CDR3, as DNA: TGTGCCAGCAGTGACCAGGACAGGGTCGGGGATACGCAGTATTTT. The chain uses TRBV27 and TRBJ2-3; 8 bases map to TRBD1. The V segment lost 5 bases and the J segment 6 bases; nucleotides outside the gene matches: 10. Germline V CDR1 and CDR2: MNHEY, SMNVEV (reference sequence). This CDR3 is 15 amino acids long.

This clone was seen only a few times. This rearrangement joins TRBV2 to TRBJ2-7; a weak D match, TRBD1 (6 bases). Deletions cut 6 bases from V and 2 bases from J, with 11 bases between. The germline V gene has CDR1 SNHLY and CDR2 FYNNEI. The length of the CDR3 is 13 residues. This CDR3 reads CASRAGTTYEQYF. Here the CDR3 DNA reads TGTGCCAGCAGGGCCGGGACAACCTACGAGCAGTACTTC.

The chain uses TRBV5-4 and TRBJ1-1; D is unclear. Trimming pared 2 bases from V and 4 bases from J, leaving 6 bases between. The CDR3 contains 12 residues. CDR1 is SGHNT and CDR2 is YYREEE in the germline V gene (reference sequence). The CDR3 spells CASSFGSTEAFF. CDR3 sequence (DNA): TGTGCCAGCAGCTTTGGCAGCACTGAAGCTTTCTTT.

The chain links TRBV14 to TRBJ1-1; 7 bases line up with TRBD1. With V trimmed by 5 bases and J by 0 bases, 9 bases remained unmatched. The CDR3 runs to 16 residues. Germline loops: CDR1 SGHDN, CDR2 FVKESK. The CDR3 region has the DNA TGTGCCAGCAGCTACGACAGGGTGAAGATGAACACTGAAGCTTTCTTT. Encoded protein: CASSYDRVKMNTEAFF.

The CDR3 DNA is TGTGCCAGCAGCTTAGACCTAGCGGGAGAGGCGGATACGCAGTATTTT. Amino acids: CASSLDLAGEADTQYF. The chain joins TRBV7-9 to TRBJ2-3, with TRBD2 identical over 10 bases. The CDR3 is 16 amino acids. With V trimmed by 1 base and J by 6 bases, 7 bases remained unmatched. Germline V CDR1 and CDR2: SEHNR, FQNEAQ (reference sequence).

This chain joins TRBV2 and TRBJ2-3; 8 bases match TRBD2. Germline trimming cut 5 bases from V and 4 bases from J; bases unmatched to any gene: 2. Germline CDR1 and CDR2: SNHLY and FYNNEI. The CDR3 covers 13 residues. In DNA, the CDR3 is TGTGCCAGCAGTCCGACTAGCGCAGATACGCAGTATTTT. Protein sequence: CASSPTSADTQYF.

The chain combines TRBV9 with TRBJ1-3; D perhaps matches TRBD1 (6 bases). This CDR3 is built from 15 residues. Germline V gives CDR1 SGDLS, CDR2 YYNGEE. The V end lost 3 bases, the J end lost 3 bases, and 13 bases lay between the germline ends. CDR3 protein: CASSAQGGFGNTIYF. In DNA, the CDR3 is TGTGCCAGCAGCGCACAGGGAGGCTTTGGAAACACCATATATTTT.

The rearrangement joins TRBV7-9 to TRBJ2-3; 11 bases align to TRBD1. J lost 8 bases, V lost 6 bases, and 7 bases had no gene match. The CDR3 has 14 amino acids. The germline CDR1 and CDR2 sequences are SEHNR and FQNEAQ (reference sequence). The CDR3 loop reads CASRDGQGAPTQYF. CDR3 in DNA: TGTGCCAGCAGGGATGGACAGGGGGCACCTACGCAGTATTTT.

The genes are TRBV9 and TRBJ2-7; D is possibly TRBD1 or TRBD2 (5 bases each). The germline V gene encodes CDR1 SGDLS and CDR2 YYNGEE. Deletions cut 1 base from V and 5 bases from J, with 10 bases between. The CDR3 is 13 amino acids. CDR3 amino acids: CASSVQGDHEQYF. The DNA of the CDR3 is TGTGCCAGCAGCGTACAGGGAGATCACGAGCAGTACTTC.

V usage is TRBV30 and J usage is TRBJ2-1; no clear D. The CDR3 loop spans 11 amino acids. The V gene's germline CDR1 is GTSNPN and CDR2 SVGIG (reference sequence). V gave up 2 bases and J gave up 7 bases, with 6 bases separating them. Written as DNA, the CDR3 is TGTGCCTGGAGTTGGGTGAATGAGCAGTTCTTC. This sequence encodes CAWSWVNEQFF.

The chain carries TRBV29-1 and TRBJ2-7, with D maybe TRBD1 (5 bases). The CDR3 is made up of 13 amino acids. CDR1 and CDR2 (germline): SQVTM, ANQGSEA. Deletions cut 4 bases from V and 0 bases from J, with 10 bases between. The CDR3 sequence is CSVVDSNSYEQYF. CDR3 in DNA: TGCAGCGTTGTAGACAGCAACTCCTACGAGCAGTACTTC.

This chain's CDR3 is CASSWDGPGGYGYTF. In DNA, the CDR3 is TGCGCCAGCAGCTGGGATGGGCCGGGGGGCTATGGCTACACCTTC. The V gene is TRBV5-1, the J gene TRBJ1-2, with D possibly TRBD1 on 5 matching bases. V shed 3 bases and J shed 4 bases, with 16 bases lying between them. The CDR3 extends over 15 amino acids. Germline CDR1 reads SGHRS; CDR2 reads YFSETQ.

The chain links TRBV29-1 to TRBJ2-7; 7 positions agree with TRBD1. The germline gives CDR1 SQVTM, CDR2 ANQGSEA. V gave up 7 bases and J gave up 3 bases; unmatched junction bases: 9. The CDR3 is 13 amino acids. CDR3 nucleotide sequence: TGCAGCGCGTTGAGACAGGGACACTACGAGCAGTACTTC. Amino acids: CSALRQGHYEQYF.

CDR3 in amino acids: CAWSGSSGSIYEQYF. The CDR3 nucleotides are TGTGCCTGGAGTGGGTCTAGCGGGAGTATCTACGAGCAGTACTTC. The V gene is TRBV30, the J gene TRBJ2-7; 10 bases are shared with TRBD2. CDR3 size: 15 residues. V lost 1 base, J lost 3 bases, and 6 bases stayed unmatched. Germline V gene sequence: CDR1 GTSNPN, CDR2 SVGIG (reference sequence). The full variable domain, completed using reference TRBV30 and TRBJ2-7, is SQTIHQWPATLVQPVGSPLSLECTVEGTSNPNLYWYRQAAGRGLQLLFYSVGIGQISSEVPQNLSASRPQDRQFILSSKKLLLSDSGFYLCAWSGSSGSIYEQYFGPGTRLTVT.